The 30 T cell receptor beta chains given below trace back to one sample, sequenced in a study of naive and memory T cell subsets. Treatment defined: skin biopsy from PPD injection site in Mantoux-positive individual. The library had UMIs added by 3' ligation of an oligonucleotide to TCR cDNA. The SP2 primer and nested alpha and beta constant region primers amplified ligated cDNA in four rounds. TCRdb reprocessed the UMI-ligation and nested PCR reads with MiXCR, giving one entry per CDR3 protein. The sample lists more than 30,000 distinct CDR3 sequences, approximately 11% occurring once. Specimen: skin, collected from a tuberculin skin test site. These receptors were taken from an adult in good health.

The V and J genes are TRBV6-5 and TRBJ1-2; TRBD1 matches at 7 bases. The CDR3 covers 15 residues. Germline V gene sequence: CDR1 MNHEY, CDR2 SVGAGI. Losses at the gene ends were 0 bases for V and 4 bases for J; bases not matched to a gene: 5. The CDR3 loop is CASSYSTGPFYGYTF. CDR3 in DNA: TGTGCCAGCAGTTACTCGACAGGGCCGTTCTATGGCTACACCTTC.

The rearrangement links TRBV2 to TRBJ2-1, with 8 nucleotides matching TRBD1. Germline V gene lookup returns CDR1 SNHLY and CDR2 FYNNEI. The CDR3 covers 18 residues. Germline trimming cut 9 bases from V and 3 bases from J; bases unmatched to any gene: 19. In DNA, the CDR3 is TGTGCCAGATCAGGGGGCAAAAAGAGTTGGACAGACTACAATGAGCAGTTCTTC. This translates into CARSGGKKSWTDYNEQFF.

The V call is TRBV29-1, the J call TRBJ2-1; 9 bases align to TRBD2. The CDR3 covers 16 residues. The trim removed 0 bases at V and 5 bases at J, leaving 8 bases unmatched. In germline, CDR1 is SQVTM, CDR2 ANQGSEA. CDR3 amino acids: CSVEDVTSGYNNEQFF. For the CDR3, the DNA is TGCAGCGTTGAAGATGTAACTAGCGGGTATAACAATGAGCAGTTCTTC.

This clonotype has a handful of counts. This chain uses TRBV30 with TRBJ2-5, with a possible D match to TRBD2 (6 bases). Per germline, CDR1 GTSNPN and CDR2 SVGIG (reference sequence). The V gene lost 4 bases and the J gene lost 1 base, with 13 bases spanning the gap. This CDR3 has 14 amino acids. The CDR3 region has the DNA TGTGCCTGGAACAGAGGGAGGACCCAAGAGACCCAGTACTTC. As protein: CAWNRGRTQETQYF.

This clonotype showed up just a few times. The chain is built from TRBV4-1 and TRBJ1-5; D gene unclear. Germline CDR1 is MGHRA and CDR2 is YSYEKL. Between the trimmed V and J ends, which lost 5 bases and 0 bases, there was a span of 8 bases. This CDR3 region has 14 residues. The CDR3 DNA is TGCGCCAGCAGCACCAGAAATAGCAATCAGCCCCAGCATTTT. Translation: CASSTRNSNQPQHF.

This clonotype was recorded a few times. The chain couples TRBV28 to TRBJ2-7; the D gene is possibly TRBD2 (6 bases). This CDR3 has 15 amino acids. V lost 10 bases and J 3 bases, leaving 22 bases between the germline ends. Per germline, CDR1 MDHEN and CDR2 SYDVKM. CDR3 sequence: CATENLAGNYYEQYF. CDR3 in DNA: TGTGCCACTGAAAACTTGGCGGGAAACTACTACGAGCAGTACTTC.

The V gene is TRBV7-9, the J gene TRBJ2-7; 8 bases line up with TRBD2. There are 14 residues in the CDR3. Germline lookup yields CDR1 SEHNR and CDR2 FQNEAQ (reference sequence). V shed 4 bases and J 4 bases; nucleotides not matched to a gene: 6. CDR3 residues: CASSYSGERYEQYF. CDR3 coding DNA: TGTGCCAGCAGCTATAGCGGGGAACGGTACGAGCAGTACTTC.

This clonotype was recorded a few times. This chain uses TRBV4-1 with TRBJ1-2, with D perhaps matching TRBD1 (5 bases). The length of the CDR3 is 14 residues. Trimming removed 5 bases at V and 8 bases at J, with 18 bases between. Germline CDR1 reads MGHRA; CDR2 reads YSYEKL. This CDR3 is CASSSTDYWGGYTF. DNA for the CDR3: TGCGCCAGCAGCTCGACAGACTATTGGGGGGGCTACACCTTC.

Ten or more counts support this clonotype. The chain employs TRBV11-3 and TRBJ2-1; 10 nucleotides agree with TRBD1. V lost 5 bases, J lost 7 bases, and 14 bases stayed unmatched. CDR3 length equals 17 residues. Germline values: CDR1 SGHNT, CDR2 YENEEA. CDR3 amino acids: CASSAAYGQGGRNEQFF. Here the CDR3 DNA reads TGTGCCAGCAGCGCGGCGTACGGACAGGGGGGTCGGAATGAGCAGTTCTTC.

This clonotype was counted ten times or more. The chain's CDR3 is CAWSVGQGYTDTQYF. CDR3 nucleotides: TGTGCCTGGAGTGTAGGGCAGGGCTACACAGATACGCAGTATTTT. This chain joins TRBV30 and TRBJ2-3; possible D gene TRBD1, 5 bases. The CDR3 is 15 residues long. Trimming cost V 0 bases and J 2 bases, with 12 bases left between them. The germline gives CDR1 GTSNPN, CDR2 SVGIG (reference sequence).

This clonotype was observed at least ten times. The chain uses TRBV20-1 and TRBJ1-1; D is undetermined. CDR3 length: 13 residues. The V gene's germline CDR1 is DFQATT and CDR2 SNEGSKA (reference sequence). CDR3 DNA: TGCAGGCTTTCCCCAACAACGAGGGCTGAAGCTTTCTTT. Protein sequence: CRLSPTTRAEAFF.

This clonotype was seen at least ten times. V is TRBV19 and J is TRBJ2-1, with D unclear. V gave up 8 bases and J gave up 2 bases, with 16 bases separating them. The CDR3 loop spans 15 amino acids. Germline values: CDR1 LNHDA, CDR2 SQIVND (reference sequence). CDR3 DNA: TGTGCCAGTCGCTCACACCTAGGTGCCTACAATGAGCAGTTCTTC. Translation gives CASRSHLGAYNEQFF. Full variable domain (missing parts from reference TRBV19 and TRBJ2-1): DGGITQSPKYLFRKEGQNVTLSCEQNLNHDAMYWYRQDPGQGLRLIYYSQIVNDFQKGDIAEGYSVSREKKESFPLTVTSAQKNPTAFYLCASRSHLGAYNEQFFGPGTRLTVL.

This clonotype was seen repeatedly, ten times or more. V is TRBV18 and J is TRBJ2-7; either TRBD1 or TRBD2 may supply D (6 bases each). The ends were cut back, 4 bases at V and 6 bases at J, with 10 bases in the middle. The germline CDR1 and CDR2 sequences are KGHSH and LQKENI. This CDR3 spans 12 amino acids. CDR3 coding DNA: TGTGCCAGCTCACTCGGGGGCGGCGAGCAGTACTTC. Protein: CASSLGGGEQYF.

This clonotype was observed once. The chain carries TRBV19 and TRBJ2-1, with TRBD1 identical over 8 bases. The V gene end was trimmed by 6 bases and the J gene end by 8 bases; junction bases not matched to a gene: 6. This CDR3 region has 13 residues. The germline CDR1 and CDR2 sequences are LNHDA and SQIVND (reference sequence). The CDR3: CASRRDRFYEQFF. The DNA for the CDR3 is TGTGCCAGTAGGAGGGACAGGTTTTATGAGCAGTTCTTC.

The V and J genes are TRBV6-4 and TRBJ2-3; D tentatively reads TRBD1 or TRBD2 (6 bases each). Germline CDR1 reads MRHNA; CDR2 reads SNTAGT. Trimming pared 3 bases from V and 5 bases from J, leaving 15 bases between. This CDR3 contains 15 residues. The CDR3 protein is CASSEKAGGGDTQYF. The CDR3 nucleotides read TGTGCCAGCAGTGAAAAAGCTGGAGGGGGAGATACGCAGTATTTT.

This clonotype was observed at least ten times. V is TRBV20-1 and J is TRBJ2-5, with 11 bases matching TRBD2. Germline trimming cut 6 bases from V and 4 bases from J; bases unmatched to any gene: 7. The germline V gene encodes CDR1 DFQATT and CDR2 SNEGSKA (reference sequence). This CDR3 has 14 amino acids. CDR3 region: CSARTSGRRETQYF. CDR3 bases: TGCAGTGCGAGAACTAGCGGGAGACGAGAGACCCAGTACTTC.

This clonotype was picked up many times. The V gene is TRBV13, the J gene TRBJ2-1, with a tentative D call TRBD1 (6 bases). V was trimmed by 5 bases and J by 3 bases, leaving 8 bases between them. CDR1 PRHDT and CDR2 FYEKMQ come from the germline V gene (reference sequence). The CDR3 runs to 13 residues. This chain's CDR3 is CASSNRVYNEQFF. Here the CDR3 DNA reads TGTGCCAGCAGCAACAGGGTCTACAATGAGCAGTTCTTC.

This clonotype has just a few counts. The chain couples TRBV6-5 to TRBJ1-1; 9 nucleotides match TRBD1. Germline V gene sequence: CDR1 MNHEY, CDR2 SVGAGI. This CDR3 is 15 amino acids long. Unmatched junction bases numbered 6, after V lost 2 bases and J lost 5 bases. The CDR3 sequence is CASSYVDRGGTEAFF. The CDR3 bases are TGTGCCAGCAGTTACGTGGACAGGGGAGGTACTGAAGCTTTCTTT.

This clonotype occurred a few times. V usage is TRBV4-2 and J usage is TRBJ1-4; no firm D call. The CDR3 spans 16 residues. Trimming removed 0 bases at V and 0 bases at J, with 8 bases between. The germline V gene encodes CDR1 LGHNA and CDR2 YNFKEQ. CDR3 loop: CASSQDPAPTNEKLFF. The CDR3, as DNA: TGTGCCAGCAGCCAAGATCCCGCCCCAACTAATGAAAAACTGTTTTTT.

This clonotype was counted many times. The J gene is TRBJ2-7, the V gene TRBV29-1, with D unclear. Germline lookup yields CDR1 SQVTM and CDR2 ANQGSEA. This CDR3 is built from 11 residues. Trimming removed 4 bases from V and 2 bases from J, with 6 bases in between. DNA for the CDR3: TGCAGCGTTGGGTCCCCCTACGAGCAGTACTTC. Its translation is CSVGSPYEQYF.

In this sample, this clonotype turned up many times. The V gene is TRBV5-6, the J gene TRBJ2-1; D gene uncertain. Per the germline V gene, CDR1 is SGHDT and CDR2 is YYEEEE. This CDR3 is built from 16 residues. Trimming left V 4 bases short and J 3 bases short, with 17 bases between. DNA for the CDR3: TGTGCCAGCAGCCCTCCCTCTGGATTCGGCTACAATGAGCAGTTCTTC. Translation gives CASSPPSGFGYNEQFF.

This clonotype occurred a few times. The gene calls are TRBV6-2 or TRBV6-3 and TRBJ2-1; a possible D gene is TRBD1 (5 bases). The CDR3 runs 18 residues. Between the trimmed V and J ends, which lost 3 bases and 10 bases, there was a span of 28 bases. The germline V gene has CDR1 MNHEY and CDR2 SVGEGT. This CDR3 is CASSYVLRSRQKYREQFF. In DNA form, the CDR3 reads TGTGCCAGCAGTTATGTTTTGCGGAGCCGCCAAAAATACAGGGAGCAGTTCTTC.

There are many counts of this clonotype. The genes are TRBV4-1 and TRBJ2-3, with 7 positions matching TRBD1. The V segment lost 0 bases and the J segment 3 bases; nucleotides outside the gene matches: 6. Germline CDR1 MGHRA, CDR2 YSYEKL. The CDR3 is made up of 16 amino acids. This CDR3 reads CASSQDRDSHTDTQYF. The CDR3, as DNA: TGCGCCAGCAGCCAAGATCGGGACAGTCATACAGATACGCAGTATTTT.

Only a few counts were recorded for this clonotype. The chain links TRBV10-3 to TRBJ2-7; a weak D match, TRBD2 (6 bases). Germline V gene data show CDR1 as ENHRY and CDR2 as SYGVKD. CDR3 length equals 16 residues. The V gene lost 8 bases and the J gene lost 1 base, with 21 bases spanning the gap. CDR3 protein: CAIGTGGTGVSYEQYF. As DNA, the CDR3 is TGTGCCATCGGGACCGGGGGAACGGGAGTGTCCTACGAGCAGTACTTC.

The sample holds many counts of this clonotype. The V and J genes are TRBV7-8 and TRBJ1-2; D remains ambiguous. CDR1 is SGHVS and CDR2 is FQNEAQ in the germline V gene. V dropped 4 bases and J dropped 8 bases, with 14 bases sitting between them. CDR3 length: 13 residues. CDR3 sequence (DNA): TGTGCCAGCAGCTCCAGCTTTCGTGGAGGCTACACCTTC. It codes for CASSSSFRGGYTF.

This clonotype was observed at least ten times. This sequence joins TRBV2 and TRBJ2-7; TRBD1 is a possible D gene (5 bases). CDR1 is SNHLY, CDR2 FYNNEI, per germline. This CDR3 is built from 13 residues. The V and J ends lost 6 bases and 5 bases respectively, with 14 bases between them. The CDR3 region is CASRGQGPHEQYF. The CDR3, as DNA: TGTGCCAGCAGAGGGCAGGGCCCCCACGAGCAGTACTTC. Full variable domain (remainder filled in from reference TRBV2 and TRBJ2-7): EPEVTQTPSHQVTQMGQEVILRCVPISNHLYFYWYRQILGQKVEFLVSFYNNEISEKSEIFDDQFSVERPDGSNFTLKIRSTKLEDSAMYFCASRGQGPHEQYFGPGTRLTVT.

The sample holds many counts of this clonotype. This sequence joins TRBV28 and TRBJ2-3; tentative D call: TRBD2 (5 bases). Trimming removed 6 bases at V and 6 bases at J, with 13 bases between. The V gene's germline CDR1 is MDHEN and CDR2 SYDVKM. The CDR3 runs 13 residues. DNA for the CDR3: TGTGCCAGCAGAGAGGGTTCGGGGGATACGCAGTATTTT. This encodes CASREGSGDTQYF.

This clonotype appeared many times. The V call is TRBV29-1, the J call TRBJ2-3; TRBD1 aligns across 8 bases. Germline assignment: CDR1 SQVTM and CDR2 ANQGSEA. This CDR3 is 14 amino acids long. The V gene end was trimmed by 7 bases and the J gene end by 8 bases; junction bases not matched to a gene: 14. CDR3 in DNA: TGCAGCGCCTGGGACAGGACCAGTGGATCTACGCAGTATTTT. Encoded protein: CSAWDRTSGSTQYF.

The sample holds a few counts of this clonotype. The chain combines TRBV5-1 with TRBJ2-5; 12 nucleotides align to TRBD2. The CDR3 runs 15 residues. J lost 1 base, V lost 6 bases, and 4 bases had no gene match. Looked up from germline, CDR1 is SGHRS and CDR2 is YFSETQ. The CDR3: CASTRTSGIQETQYF. Written as DNA, the CDR3 is TGCGCCAGCACACGGACTAGCGGGATCCAAGAGACCCAGTACTTC. The whole variable domain, filled in from reference TRBV5-1 and TRBJ2-5, reads KAGVTQTPRYLIKTRGQQVTLSCSPISGHRSVSWYQQTPGQGLQFLFEYFSETQRNKGNFPGRFSGRQFSNSRSEMNVSTLELGDSALYLCASTRTSGIQETQYFGPGTRLLVL.

This clonotype was seen a handful of times. This chain connects TRBV5-5 to TRBJ1-4; no reliable D call. The germline CDR1 and CDR2 sequences are SGHKS and YYEKEE (reference sequence). The V end lost 4 bases, the J end lost 0 bases, and 10 bases lay between the germline ends. The CDR3 length is 15 residues. The CDR3 nucleotides read TGTGCCAGCAGCCCTAGAGCTGCAACTAATGAAAAACTGTTTTTT. Translated: CASSPRAATNEKLFF.